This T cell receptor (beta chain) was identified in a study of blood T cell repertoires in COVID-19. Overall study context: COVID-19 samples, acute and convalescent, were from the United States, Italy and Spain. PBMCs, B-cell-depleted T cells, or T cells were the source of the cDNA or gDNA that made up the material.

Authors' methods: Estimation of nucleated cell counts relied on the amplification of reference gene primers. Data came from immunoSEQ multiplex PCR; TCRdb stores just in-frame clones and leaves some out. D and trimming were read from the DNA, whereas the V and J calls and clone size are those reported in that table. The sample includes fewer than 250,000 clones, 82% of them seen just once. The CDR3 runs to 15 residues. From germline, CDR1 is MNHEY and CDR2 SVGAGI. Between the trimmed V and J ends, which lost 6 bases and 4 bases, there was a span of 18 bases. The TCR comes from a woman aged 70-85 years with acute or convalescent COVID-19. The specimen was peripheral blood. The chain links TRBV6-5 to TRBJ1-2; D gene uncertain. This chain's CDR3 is CASSRDEGRSYGYTF. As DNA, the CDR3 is TGTGCCAGCAGCCGAGATGAAGGGAGAAGCTATGGCTACACCTTC.